The 21 T cell receptor beta chains below come from one sample, sequenced in a study of blood T cell repertoires in COVID-19. Assay: immunoSEQ multiplex PCR; the TCRdb copy retains only in-frame clones and omits some. The table shows a few hundred thousand clones, with 90% occurring only once. Sequences were obtained from peripheral blood. The receptors stem from a woman in her fifties or sixties with COVID-19, enrolled during active disease.

The chain is built from TRBV5-1 and TRBJ2-2; the match to TRBD1 covers 8 bases. V lost 3 bases to trimming and J lost 2 bases; unmatched junction nucleotides: 3. CDR3 size: 15 residues. The V gene's germline CDR1 is SGHRS and CDR2 YFSETQ. CDR3 loop: CASSSGQGNTGELFF. The DNA for the CDR3 is TGCGCCAGCAGCTCCGGACAGGGAAACACCGGGGAGCTGTTTTTT.

This clone came up once. The V and J genes are TRBV19 and TRBJ2-2; 7 bases map to TRBD2. This CDR3 is 16 amino acids long. CDR1 and CDR2 from the germline V gene are LNHDA and SQIVND (reference sequence). J was trimmed by 0 bases and V by 5 bases; bases with no gene match: 6. For the CDR3, the DNA is TGTGCCAGTAGTTGGTTGGGAGGGACGAACACCGGGGAGCTGTTTTTT. This translates into CASSWLGGTNTGELFF.

The chain joins TRBV2 to TRBJ1-5; 7 bases are a match to TRBD1. V trimming: 6 bases; J trimming: 4 bases; junction bases outside the gene matches: 6. CDR3 size: 14 residues. Germline V lookup: CDR1 SNHLY, CDR2 FYNNEI. CDR3 sequence reads: CASSPGQTNQPQHF. For the CDR3, the DNA is TGTGCCAGCAGCCCGGGACAGACAAATCAGCCCCAGCATTTT.

This clone was found once. The chain has TRBV7-8 and TRBJ2-1; 11 nucleotides agree with TRBD2. This CDR3 has 16 residues. Trimming at V came to 5 bases and at J to 4 bases, leaving 7 bases not matched to a gene. Germline values: CDR1 SGHVS, CDR2 FQNEAQ. CDR3 bases: TGTGCCAGCAGCAGATTTAGCGGGAGGGAATACAATGAGCAGTTCTTC. Its translation is CASSRFSGREYNEQFF.

The CDR3 coding sequence is TGTGCCAGCTCACCAACTAGCGGGAGTAATACGCAGTATTTT. It specifies CASSPTSGSNTQYF. The rearrangement links TRBV18 to TRBJ2-3, with TRBD2 matching 11 bases. Germline CDR1 reads KGHSH; CDR2 reads LQKENI. Losses at the gene ends were 2 bases for V and 7 bases for J; bases not matched to a gene: 2. There are 14 residues in the CDR3.

The chain combines TRBV6-2 or TRBV6-3 with TRBJ1-5; 8 nucleotides match TRBD1. Germline trimming cut 5 bases from V and 5 bases from J; bases unmatched to any gene: 8. CDR3 size: 15 residues. The V gene's germline CDR1 is MNHEY and CDR2 SVGEGT. The DNA of the CDR3 is TGTGCCAGCAGTCCCCGGATGACAGGGGATCAGCCCCAGCATTTT. Translating gives CASSPRMTGDQPQHF.

The chain uses TRBV5-4 and TRBJ2-1, with D tentatively TRBD1 (5 bases). This CDR3 comprises 13 residues. The V gene lost 1 base and the J gene lost 4 bases, with 6 bases spanning the gap. Per germline, CDR1 SGHNT and CDR2 YYREEE (reference sequence). The CDR3 DNA reads TGTGCCAGCAGCTTGAGACAGTACAATGAGCAGTTCTTC. Its translation: CASSLRQYNEQFF.

This chain joins TRBV27 and TRBJ1-4; D perhaps matches TRBD1 (6 bases). V was shortened by 10 bases and J by 2 bases, with 17 bases between the two germline ends. Germline V CDR1 and CDR2: MNHEY, SMNVEV (reference sequence). CDR3 length equals 15 residues. The DNA of the CDR3 is TGTGCCACCCGGGTGAGGGGGTCGACTAATGAAAAACTGTTTTTT. The encoded protein is CATRVRGSTNEKLFF.

J is TRBJ2-7 and V is TRBV7-2; D not resolved. V was clipped by 5 bases and J by 3 bases, with 14 bases between them. Per germline, CDR1 SGHTA and CDR2 FQGNSA. The CDR3 is made up of 14 amino acids. In nucleotides, the CDR3 is TGTGCCAGCAGCCAGAGAGGTACTCTCTACGAGCAGTACTTC. Protein product: CASSQRGTLYEQYF.

The rearrangement uses TRBV11-2 and TRBJ2-3; 11 positions match TRBD2. The CDR3 is 17 residues long. The V and J ends lost 3 bases and 2 bases, in that order; junction bases with no gene match: 7. CDR1 and CDR2 from the germline V gene are SGHAT and FQNNGV. The CDR3 here is CASSLGTSGKDTDTQYF. In DNA, the CDR3 is TGTGCCAGCAGCTTGGGGACTAGCGGAAAAGACACAGATACGCAGTATTTT. The entire variable domain, with the rest obtained from reference TRBV11-2 and TRBJ2-3, is as follows: EAGVAQSPRYKIIEKRQSVAFWCNPISGHATLYWYQQILGQGPKLLIQFQNNGVVDDSQLPKDRFSAERLKGVDSTLKIQPAKLEDSAVYLCASSLGTSGKDTDTQYFGPGTRLTVL.

This clone has only a few counts. The chain has TRBV29-1 and TRBJ1-2, with a tentative D call TRBD1 (6 bases). Germline loops: CDR1 SQVTM, CDR2 ANQGSEA. The CDR3 totals 12 residues. V lost 3 bases and J lost 3, with 8 bases in between. The CDR3 bases are TGCAGCGTTGACGGACAGTACTATGGCTACACCTTC. Amino acid sequence: CSVDGQYYGYTF.

The chain carries TRBV5-1 and TRBJ1-1, with unresolved D. The CDR3 contains 13 residues. V was trimmed by 0 bases and J by 6 bases, leaving 9 bases between them. Germline V gene lookup returns CDR1 SGHRS and CDR2 YFSETQ. The CDR3 bases are TGCGCCAGCAGCTTGGCCTCGGTCTCTGAAGCTTTCTTT. It specifies CASSLASVSEAFF.

The chain carries TRBV30 and TRBJ2-1; 9 bases match TRBD2. Germline V lookup: CDR1 GTSNPN, CDR2 SVGIG (reference sequence). The CDR3 totals 13 residues. J lost 9 bases, V lost 3 bases, and 6 bases had no gene match. As DNA, the CDR3 is TGTGCCTGGAGCTTCGGCGGGAGGGTTGAGCAGTTCTTC. This encodes CAWSFGGRVEQFF.

The genes are TRBV14 and TRBJ1-2; TRBD1 matches 7 bases. The CDR3 spans 13 residues. Germline V CDR1 and CDR2: SGHDN, FVKESK. V lost 5 bases, J lost 4 bases, and 4 bases stayed unmatched. CDR3 sequence (DNA): TGTGCCAGCAGCGACAGGGCTTCCTATGGCTACACCTTC. Translation: CASSDRASYGYTF.

The chain joins TRBV5-1 to TRBJ1-3; the match to TRBD1 covers 8 bases. The germline CDR1 and CDR2 sequences are SGHRS and YFSETQ. V lost 3 bases and J lost 4; bases outside the gene matches: 6. CDR3 length equals 15 residues. The CDR3 coding sequence is TGCGCCAGCAGCTCGGGACAGGAACGAGGAAACACCATATATTTT. It codes for CASSSGQERGNTIYF. Looking up the rest from reference TRBV5-1 and TRBJ1-3 gives the full variable domain: KAGVTQTPRYLIKTRGQQVTLSCSPISGHRSVSWYQQTPGQGLQFLFEYFSETQRNKGNFPGRFSGRQFSNSRSEMNVSTLELGDSALYLCASSSGQERGNTIYFGEGSWLTVV.

In its sample, this clone was seen a few times. The CDR3 sequence is CASSRLGGADQPQHF. The CDR3 DNA reads as TGTGCCAGCAGTCGCTTGGGGGGGGCCGATCAGCCCCAGCATTTT. This chain links TRBV27 with TRBJ1-5; TRBD1 might be the D (6 bases). Trimming shortened V by 5 bases and J by 5 bases, and 16 bases separated the two germline ends. CDR1 is MNHEY and CDR2 is SMNVEV in the germline V gene (reference sequence). CDR3 length: 15 amino acids.

The chain is built from TRBV5-1 and TRBJ1-2, with D possibly matching TRBD1 (5 bases). Germline loops: CDR1 SGHRS, CDR2 YFSETQ. CDR3 size: 13 residues. The V end lost 5 bases, the J end lost 4 bases, and 12 bases lay between the germline ends. The CDR3 sequence: CASSLTVSYGYTF. In DNA, the CDR3 is TGCGCCAGCAGTTTGACAGTGAGCTATGGCTACACCTTC.

The genes are TRBV3-1 (or the pseudogene TRBV3-2) and TRBJ1-1; 8 nucleotides align to TRBD1. The germline gives CDR1 LGHDT, CDR2 YNNKEL (reference sequence). There are 16 residues in the CDR3. The ends lost 4 bases at V and 0 bases at J; junction bases unmatched: 7. CDR3 bases: TGTGCCAGCAGCCTATTGGGACAGGCCATGAACACTGAAGCTTTCTTT. Translated: CASSLLGQAMNTEAFF.

The count of this clone is one. DNA for the CDR3: TGTGCCAGCTCACCAACAGGGGCCATTGGAAACACCATATATTTT. It codes for CASSPTGAIGNTIYF. The chain combines TRBV18 with TRBJ1-3; TRBD1 aligns across 7 bases. Germline V gene lookup returns CDR1 KGHSH and CDR2 LQKENI. The CDR3 is made up of 15 amino acids. The trim removed 2 bases at V and 3 bases at J, leaving 4 bases unmatched.

The chain has TRBV6-5 and TRBJ1-1, with D possibly being TRBD1 (5 bases). The CDR3 is made up of 16 amino acids. CDR1 and CDR2 (germline): MNHEY, SVGAGI. Trimming removed 4 bases from V and 1 base from J, with 16 bases in between. In nucleotides, the CDR3 is TGTGCCAGCAGTTCTCAGGGTCGCATCAGGAACACTGAAGCTTTCTTT. This gives the protein CASSSQGRIRNTEAFF.

This rearrangement joins TRBV2 to TRBJ2-5, with TRBD2 identical over 9 bases. Germline-derived CDR1 and CDR2 are SNHLY and FYNNEI. The V gene end was trimmed by 8 bases and the J gene end by 5 bases; junction bases not matched to a gene: 12. CDR3 length: 15 residues. Written as DNA, the CDR3 is TGTGCCAGCCCCTCGGAGGCGGGAGGGTTGGAGACCCAGTACTTC. Its protein product is CASPSEAGGLETQYF.